This T cell receptor beta chain was identified during a study of read filtering for tumor transcriptome and immune sequencing (dated by TCRdb to 2020 to 2022). At the level of the whole study: The cohort consisted of around 18 male and over twelve female patients, with a mean age of about 66 years and an age range of roughly 45 to 90. By revised international staging, about 8 patients were R-ISS I, about 16 were R-ISS II and 6 or 7 were R-ISS III. Whole-transcriptome libraries were prepared with the TruSeq RNA Access Library Prep Kit after DNase treatment. Per sample, about 4.05 to 10.27 million TCR-region mapped reads were obtained with IR-seq, compared with only about 80 to 1,400 with RNA-seq. TCR repertoires obtained by targeted immune repertoire sequencing and by bulk whole-transcriptome sequencing performed on the same bone marrow samples were compared. As a main aim, a read-filtering strategy for immune repertoire data was addressed, with the specific question being whether clonotypes supported by a single read should be removed.

The Immunoverse kit was used to build TCR libraries from 400 ng RNA, with molecular barcoded adaptors covering alpha/delta and beta/gamma chains. The same RNA used for transcriptome sequencing was used for TCR library preparation. Sequencing of the TCR libraries was done on an Illumina HiSeq 4000 with 2 x 150 cycles. The study's processing was this. TCR reads were aligned to human V, D, J and C references and assembled into CDR3 clonotypes with MiXCR, including quality filtering and error correction. The tcR package in R was used for analysis of clonotype counts and gene usage diversity. For inspection of raw mapping reads, RNA-seq reads were mapped by STAR aligner version 2.5.3a onto GRCh37 of the human genome. IR-seq fastq files were randomly downsampled with Seqtk 1.3 to test the effect of sequencing depth on detected clonotypes. The public reads were reprocessed in TCRdb via fastp at Q25 and MiXCR, keeping in-frame beta chains. Rows with one shared CDR3 protein collapse into an entry with the most common genes and DNA. These V and J calls derive from TCRdb rather than the authors' analysis. The sample yields 100,000 to 150,000 distinct CDR3 sequences; over 10% were counted once. About 11% of the sample rests with the top ten.

Every patient had bone marrow sampled at the time of active disease. Ficoll-Hypaque density gradient centrifugation was used to isolate the bone marrow mononuclear cells. Myeloma plasma cells were removed and CD138-negative cells were obtained by negative selection following labeling with CD138 magnetic microbeads on a MACS separator. Flow cytometry on an Attune NxT with CD138 antibodies was used to check the purity of the isolated cells. Total RNA was extracted with TRIzol reagent and quantified with a NanoDrop spectrophotometer. For each patient, paired RNA-seq and IR-seq were run on the CD138-negative bone marrow sample from that patient. Study-wide findings and limitations: Compared with RNA-seq, IR-seq captured clonotypes at much higher depth and more reliably, and a smaller IR-seq throughput was enough to identify most shared clonotypes. The sorted CD138-negative fraction was composed of a mixed bone marrow immune population rather than of purified T cells. When single-read clonotypes were removed, the proportions of shared clonotypes in IR-seq and RNA-seq correlated more strongly. In IR-seq, single-read clonotypes were roughly 82% of clonotypes but approximately 4% of total reads; in RNA-seq they were about 75% of clonotypes and 35% to 45% of reads.

CDR1 is given as MNHEY and CDR2 as SVGAGI, both from the germline V gene. Its CDR3 holds 17 amino acids, cysteine through phenylalanine. Of all the DNA, just the CDR3 is kept, 51 bases in frame from base 1. On this clonotype: Its antigen target is currently unknown. At one boundary the junction diverges from the germline segment, which might be a read error.

The chain is made from TRBV6-5 and TRBJ2-2; perhaps TRBD2 is the D gene, with 6 bases matching. This TCR came from a donor aged 40 or over with multiple myeloma. Material: a population of CD138-negative cells sorted from bone marrow. The sample's cell subset or site, from its label and the paper: bone marrow mononuclear cells depleted of CD138+ plasma/myeloma cells by negative magnetic selection. The bases are TGTGCCAGCTCAGTTAAGAACAGCGTCAGGGCGGGCGGGAAGCTGTTTTTT. This translates into CASSVKNSVRAGGKLFF.